The rows below give T cell receptor beta chains drawn from one sample of a study of beta chain features in type 1 diabetes. The data were produced by immunoSEQ multiplex PCR, yet TCRdb's version contains in-frame clones alone and is incomplete. The data hold about 130,000 clones, with about a tenth observed a single time. The sequenced sample was central memory CD4+ T cells from blood. Receptor source: a man younger than 35 in good health. CDR3s include the opening cysteine and the closing phenylalanine or tryptophan. D genes are given only for firm matches. Rows may omit the clone size; those that give it use once, few, many or a size class.

d_call: -
v_call: TRBV30
j_call: TRBJ2-5
clone_size: -
cdr3_aa: CAWSPGTQGSQYF
cdr3_nt: TGTGCCTGGAGTCCCGGGACACAAGGGTCCCAGTACTTC

d_call: TRBD1
v_call: TRBV19
j_call: TRBJ2-7
clone_size: few
cdr3_aa: CASSIMTGPYEQYF
cdr3_nt: TGTGCCAGTAGTATTATGACAGGGCCCTACGAGCAGTACTTC

d_call: -
v_call: TRBV7-3
j_call: TRBJ2-2
clone_size: few
cdr3_aa: CASSLNGGDRTGELFF
cdr3_nt: TGTGCCAGCAGCTTAAATGGCGGGGACCGCACCGGGGAGCTGTTTTTT

d_call: TRBD1
v_call: TRBV2
j_call: TRBJ2-1
clone_size: -
cdr3_aa: CASLSGTGTYNEQFF
cdr3_nt: TGTGCCAGCTTGTCCGGGACAGGGACCTACAATGAGCAGTTCTTC

d_call: -
v_call: TRBV5-1
j_call: TRBJ2-7
clone_size: few
cdr3_aa: CASSLEGQSRNYEQYF
cdr3_nt: TGCGCCAGCAGCTTGGAAGGACAGTCCCGAAACTACGAGCAGTACTTC

d_call: TRBD2
v_call: TRBV6-5
j_call: TRBJ2-1
clone_size: few
cdr3_aa: CASSYGAGVSNEQFF
cdr3_nt: TGTGCCAGCAGTTACGGGGCGGGGGTCAGTAATGAGCAGTTCTTC

d_call: -
v_call: TRBV14
j_call: TRBJ1-6
clone_size: -
cdr3_aa: CASSLYRVETPLHF
cdr3_nt: TGTGCCAGCAGTCTTTACAGGGTGGAAACACCCCTCCACTTT

d_call: -
v_call: TRBV6-5
j_call: TRBJ1-5
clone_size: -
cdr3_aa: CASSYSGGEGQPQHF
cdr3_nt: TGTGCCAGCAGTTACTCCGGGGGGGAAGGTCAGCCCCAGCATTTT

d_call: TRBD2
v_call: TRBV5-4
j_call: TRBJ2-5
clone_size: -
cdr3_aa: CASGGSQETQYF
cdr3_nt: TGTGCGAGCGGGGGCAGCCAAGAGACCCAGTACTTC

d_call: -
v_call: TRBV23-1
j_call: TRBJ2-1
clone_size: many
cdr3_aa: CASSRSRQGIYNEQFF
cdr3_nt: TGCGCCAGCAGTCGATCTAGGCAGGGGATTTACAATGAGCAGTTCTTC

d_call: TRBD2
v_call: TRBV7-8
j_call: TRBJ2-5
clone_size: few
cdr3_aa: CASSLRLAETQYF
cdr3_nt: TGTGCCAGCAGCCTTCGACTAGCAGAGACCCAGTACTTC

d_call: -
v_call: TRBV6-5
j_call: TRBJ1-4
clone_size: few
cdr3_aa: CASSSAGEREKLFF
cdr3_nt: TGTGCCAGCAGCTCCGCAGGGGAAAGGGAAAAACTGTTTTTT

d_call: -
v_call: TRBV29-1
j_call: TRBJ1-1
clone_size: -
cdr3_aa: CSVDAGTMNTEAFF
cdr3_nt: TGCAGCGTTGACGCAGGTACAATGAACACTGAAGCTTTCTTT

d_call: -
v_call: TRBV4-2
j_call: TRBJ2-2
clone_size: -
cdr3_aa: CASSQHSGSNTGELFF
cdr3_nt: TGTGCCAGCAGCCAACATAGCGGATCGAACACCGGGGAGCTGTTTTTT

d_call: -
v_call: TRBV2
j_call: TRBJ1-6
clone_size: few
cdr3_aa: CASSEALPRGGYNSPLHF
cdr3_nt: TGTGCCAGCAGTGAAGCGCTACCCCGTGGGGGGTACAATTCACCCCTCCACTTT

d_call: -
v_call: TRBV18
j_call: TRBJ1-2
clone_size: -
cdr3_aa: CASSPPGGFSYGYTF
cdr3_nt: TGTGCCAGCTCACCACCAGGGGGTTTCTCCTATGGCTACACCTTC

d_call: -
v_call: TRBV2
j_call: TRBJ1-5
clone_size: few
cdr3_aa: CASSAGRNQPQHF
cdr3_nt: TGTGCCAGCAGTGCAGGTCGCAATCAGCCCCAGCATTTT

d_call: TRBD2
v_call: TRBV6-4
j_call: TRBJ2-5
clone_size: -
cdr3_aa: CASSDLAWGLADLGETQYF
cdr3_nt: TGTGCCAGCAGTGACCTGGCTTGGGGTCTAGCGGACCTCGGGGAGACCCAGTACTTC

d_call: TRBD1
v_call: TRBV5-8
j_call: TRBJ1-2
clone_size: few
cdr3_aa: CASSRKRYGTGEVGYTF
cdr3_nt: TGTGCCAGCAGCCGAAAACGATATGGGACAGGGGAGGTTGGCTACACCTTC

d_call: -
v_call: TRBV7-8
j_call: TRBJ2-3
clone_size: few
cdr3_aa: CASSLVERDTQYF
cdr3_nt: TGTGCCAGCAGCTTAGTGGAGAGAGATACGCAGTATTTT

d_call: -
v_call: TRBV7-9
j_call: TRBJ1-2
clone_size: -
cdr3_aa: CASSLESGIGYTF
cdr3_nt: TGTGCCAGCAGCTTAGAGAGCGGTATAGGCTACACCTTC

d_call: -
v_call: TRBV19
j_call: TRBJ2-2
clone_size: -
cdr3_aa: CASSIYRAGTGELFF
cdr3_nt: TGTGCCAGTAGTATCTACAGGGCGGGCACCGGGGAGCTGTTTTTT

d_call: TRBD1
v_call: TRBV5-4
j_call: TRBJ1-2
clone_size: few
cdr3_aa: CASSSMSGQGQSNYGYTF
cdr3_nt: TGTGCCAGCAGCTCCATGTCGGGACAGGGGCAAAGTAACTATGGCTACACCTTC

d_call: -
v_call: TRBV6-5
j_call: TRBJ1-4
clone_size: -
cdr3_aa: CASSYAGDNEKLFF
cdr3_nt: TGTGCCAGCAGTTACGCAGGGGATAATGAAAAACTGTTTTTT

d_call: TRBD1
v_call: TRBV7-2
j_call: TRBJ1-5
clone_size: -
cdr3_aa: CASSGTGVNNQPQHF
cdr3_nt: TGTGCCAGCAGTGGGACAGGTGTCAACAATCAGCCCCAGCATTTT

d_call: -
v_call: TRBV7-2
j_call: TRBJ1-5
clone_size: -
cdr3_aa: CASSLGRGGFQPQHF
cdr3_nt: TGTGCCAGCAGCTTAGGACGGGGGGGATTTCAGCCCCAGCATTTT

d_call: TRBD2
v_call: TRBV4-2
j_call: TRBJ2-1
clone_size: few
cdr3_aa: CASSTVSGGAGNEQFF
cdr3_nt: TGTGCCAGCAGCACAGTCTCCGGGGGGGCAGGGAATGAGCAGTTCTTC

d_call: TRBD1
v_call: TRBV14
j_call: TRBJ2-7
clone_size: few
cdr3_aa: CASSHGGDRAYEQYF
cdr3_nt: TGTGCCAGCAGCCATGGGGGGGACAGGGCATACGAGCAGTACTTC

d_call: -
v_call: TRBV6-5
j_call: TRBJ2-6
clone_size: few
cdr3_aa: CASSLGGSGANVLTF
cdr3_nt: TGTGCCAGCAGCCTTGGGGGGTCGGGGGCCAACGTCCTGACTTTC

d_call: -
v_call: TRBV7-2
j_call: TRBJ1-6
clone_size: -
cdr3_aa: CASSLRSDSPLHF
cdr3_nt: TGTGCCAGCAGCCTCAGGTCGGATTCACCCCTCCACTTT

d_call: -
v_call: TRBV18
j_call: TRBJ2-7
clone_size: -
cdr3_aa: CASSSGQYYEQYF
cdr3_nt: TGTGCCAGCTCGTCAGGACAGTACTACGAGCAGTACTTC

d_call: -
v_call: TRBV5-8
j_call: TRBJ2-1
clone_size: many
cdr3_aa: CASNSLGSLQFF
cdr3_nt: TGTGCCAGCAACTCCCTGGGTAGCCTGCAGTTCTTC

d_call: -
v_call: TRBV7-2
j_call: TRBJ2-3
clone_size: few
cdr3_aa: CASSLRMSTDTQYF
cdr3_nt: TGTGCCAGCAGCTTACGTATGAGCACAGATACGCAGTATTTT

d_call: TRBD2
v_call: TRBV27
j_call: TRBJ2-7
clone_size: -
cdr3_aa: CASRGLAVSSYEQYF
cdr3_nt: TGTGCCAGCAGGGGACTAGCGGTGAGCTCCTACGAGCAGTACTTC

d_call: TRBD1
v_call: TRBV5-4
j_call: TRBJ2-2
clone_size: few
cdr3_aa: CASSKDRGLGGELFF
cdr3_nt: TGTGCCAGCAGCAAGGACAGGGGGCTGGGCGGGGAGCTGTTTTTT

d_call: -
v_call: TRBV30
j_call: TRBJ1-6
clone_size: -
cdr3_aa: CAWEGVPGSPLHF
cdr3_nt: TGTGCCTGGGAGGGAGTCCCTGGTTCACCCCTCCACTTT

d_call: TRBD1
v_call: TRBV6-6
j_call: TRBJ1-6
clone_size: few
cdr3_aa: CASSYTGQGASPLHF
cdr3_nt: TGTGCCAGCAGTTACACGGGACAGGGGGCTTCACCCCTCCACTTT

d_call: TRBD1
v_call: TRBV6-5
j_call: TRBJ2-1
clone_size: few
cdr3_aa: CASRRQGSYNEQFF
cdr3_nt: TGTGCCAGCAGACGACAGGGTTCCTACAATGAGCAGTTCTTC

d_call: TRBD1
v_call: TRBV11-2
j_call: TRBJ2-7
clone_size: few
cdr3_aa: CASSVHRGFYEQYF
cdr3_nt: TGTGCCAGCAGCGTTCACAGGGGATTTTACGAGCAGTACTTC

d_call: TRBD1
v_call: TRBV27
j_call: TRBJ2-7
clone_size: few
cdr3_aa: CASSLSGTGITYEQYF
cdr3_nt: TGTGCCAGCAGTTTGTCGGGGACAGGGATCACCTACGAGCAGTACTTC

d_call: TRBD2
v_call: TRBV9
j_call: TRBJ2-7
clone_size: -
cdr3_aa: CASSVTGGAYEQYF
cdr3_nt: TGTGCCAGCAGCGTAACGGGGGGGGCCTACGAGCAGTACTTC

d_call: -
v_call: TRBV9
j_call: TRBJ2-1
clone_size: -
cdr3_aa: CASSVEGHEQFF
cdr3_nt: TGTGCCAGCAGCGTCGAGGGTCATGAGCAGTTCTTC

d_call: -
v_call: TRBV19
j_call: TRBJ2-7
clone_size: -
cdr3_aa: CASTSFPGEQYF
cdr3_nt: TGTGCCAGTACCTCTTTTCCGGGAGAGCAGTACTTC

d_call: -
v_call: TRBV27
j_call: TRBJ1-6
clone_size: few
cdr3_aa: CASRTGTTNSPLHF
cdr3_nt: TGTGCCAGCAGGACCGGGACAACTAATTCACCCCTCCACTTT

d_call: TRBD1
v_call: TRBV7-2
j_call: TRBJ2-7
clone_size: few
cdr3_aa: CASSTDRFYEQYF
cdr3_nt: TGTGCCAGCAGCACGGACAGGTTCTACGAGCAGTACTTC

d_call: TRBD1
v_call: TRBV4-3
j_call: TRBJ2-7
clone_size: -
cdr3_aa: CASSLNRGLEQYF
cdr3_nt: TGCGCCAGCAGCCTCAACAGGGGGCTGGAACAGTACTTC

d_call: -
v_call: TRBV7-9
j_call: TRBJ2-3
clone_size: few
cdr3_aa: CASSPYLTDTQYF
cdr3_nt: TGTGCCAGCAGCCCGTATCTCACAGATACGCAGTATTTT

d_call: TRBD1
v_call: TRBV18
j_call: TRBJ2-1
clone_size: many
cdr3_aa: CASSQGQSNEQFF
cdr3_nt: TGTGCCAGCTCACAGGGACAGAGTAATGAGCAGTTCTTC

d_call: -
v_call: TRBV28
j_call: TRBJ1-5
clone_size: few
cdr3_aa: CASSSGEGLNGNQPQHF
cdr3_nt: TGTGCCAGCAGTTCGGGGGAGGGACTCAACGGCAATCAGCCCCAGCATTTT

d_call: TRBD1
v_call: TRBV6-6
j_call: TRBJ2-1
clone_size: few
cdr3_aa: CASRFGTGGRNEQFF
cdr3_nt: TGTGCCAGCAGGTTTGGGACAGGGGGTCGGAATGAGCAGTTCTTC

d_call: -
v_call: TRBV7-2
j_call: TRBJ2-7
clone_size: -
cdr3_aa: CASSPDRFFNYEQYF
cdr3_nt: TGTGCCAGCAGCCCCGACAGGTTTTTCAACTACGAGCAGTACTTC

d_call: -
v_call: TRBV18
j_call: TRBJ2-5
clone_size: -
cdr3_aa: CASSPPAAEEQYF
cdr3_nt: TGTGCCAGCTCACCACCGGCGGCTGAAGAGCAGTACTTC

d_call: -
v_call: TRBV19
j_call: TRBJ1-1
clone_size: -
cdr3_aa: CASSTAGNTEAFF
cdr3_nt: TGTGCCAGTAGTACCGCGGGGAACACTGAAGCTTTCTTT

d_call: -
v_call: TRBV30
j_call: TRBJ1-1
clone_size: few
cdr3_aa: CAWSQGGGAEAFF
cdr3_nt: TGTGCCTGGAGCCAAGGGGGGGGAGCTGAAGCTTTCTTT

d_call: -
v_call: TRBV5-4
j_call: TRBJ2-3
clone_size: few
cdr3_aa: CASSLRRGNTDTQYF
cdr3_nt: TGTGCCAGCAGCTTGCGGAGGGGAAACACAGATACGCAGTATTTT

d_call: TRBD2
v_call: TRBV28
j_call: TRBJ2-2
clone_size: many
cdr3_aa: CASSLPGLAVTGELFF
cdr3_nt: TGTGCCAGCAGTTTACCGGGACTAGCGGTCACCGGGGAGCTGTTTTTT

d_call: -
v_call: TRBV25-1
j_call: TRBJ1-6
clone_size: -
cdr3_aa: CASSRGSYNSPLHF
cdr3_nt: TGTGCCAGCAGTAGGGGTTCCTATAATTCACCCCTCCACTTT